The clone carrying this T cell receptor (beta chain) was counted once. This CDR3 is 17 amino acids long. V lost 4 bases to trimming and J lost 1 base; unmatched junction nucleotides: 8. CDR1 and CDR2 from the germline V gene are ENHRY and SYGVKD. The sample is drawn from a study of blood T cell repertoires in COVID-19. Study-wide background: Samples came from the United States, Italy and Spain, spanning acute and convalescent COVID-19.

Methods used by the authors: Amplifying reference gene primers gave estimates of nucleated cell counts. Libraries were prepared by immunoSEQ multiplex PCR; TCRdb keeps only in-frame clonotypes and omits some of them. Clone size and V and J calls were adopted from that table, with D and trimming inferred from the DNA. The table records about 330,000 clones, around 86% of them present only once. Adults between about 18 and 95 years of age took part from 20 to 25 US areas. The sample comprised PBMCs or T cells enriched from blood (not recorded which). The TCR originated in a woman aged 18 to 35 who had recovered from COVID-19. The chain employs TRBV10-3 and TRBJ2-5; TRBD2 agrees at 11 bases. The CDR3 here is CAISGARLAGSQETQYF. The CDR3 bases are TGTGCCATCAGTGGGGCCCGACTAGCGGGGTCCCAAGAGACCCAGTACTTC.